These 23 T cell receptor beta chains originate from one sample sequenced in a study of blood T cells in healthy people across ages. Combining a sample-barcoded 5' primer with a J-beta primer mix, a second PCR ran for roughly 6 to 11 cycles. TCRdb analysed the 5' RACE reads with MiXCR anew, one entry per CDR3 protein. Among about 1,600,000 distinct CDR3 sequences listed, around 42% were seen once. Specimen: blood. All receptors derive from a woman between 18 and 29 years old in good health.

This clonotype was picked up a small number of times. CDR3 loop: CSASRDSQKRESQYF. The DNA of the CDR3 is TGCAGTGCTAGTCGGGACAGCCAGAAGCGGGAGTCCCAGTACTTC. The chain carries TRBV20-1 and TRBJ2-5; TRBD2 is a possible D gene (8 bases). The V and J ends lost 3 bases and 9 bases respectively, with 23 bases between them. The CDR3 is 15 residues long. Germline-derived CDR1 and CDR2 are DFQATT and SNEGSKA (reference sequence).

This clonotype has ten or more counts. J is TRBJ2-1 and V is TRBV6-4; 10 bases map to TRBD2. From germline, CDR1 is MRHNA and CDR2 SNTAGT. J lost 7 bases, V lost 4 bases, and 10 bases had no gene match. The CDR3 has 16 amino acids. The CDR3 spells CASSVSSGLAANEQFF. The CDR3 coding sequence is TGTGCCAGCAGTGTCTCTTCCGGACTAGCGGCTAATGAGCAGTTCTTC.

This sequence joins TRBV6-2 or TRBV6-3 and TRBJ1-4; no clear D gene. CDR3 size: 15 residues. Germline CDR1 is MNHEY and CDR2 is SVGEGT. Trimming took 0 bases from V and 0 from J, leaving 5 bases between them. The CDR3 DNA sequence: TGTGCCAGCAGTTACTCCCTCTCAACTAATGAAAAACTGTTTTTT. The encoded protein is CASSYSLSTNEKLFF.

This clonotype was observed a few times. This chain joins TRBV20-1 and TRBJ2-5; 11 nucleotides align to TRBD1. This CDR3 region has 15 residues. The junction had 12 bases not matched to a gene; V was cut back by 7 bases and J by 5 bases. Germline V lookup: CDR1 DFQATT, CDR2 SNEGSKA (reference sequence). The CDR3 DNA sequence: TGCAGTGTTAGGACAGGGGGCCCCTCTGGGGAGACCCAGTACTTC. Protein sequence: CSVRTGGPSGETQYF.

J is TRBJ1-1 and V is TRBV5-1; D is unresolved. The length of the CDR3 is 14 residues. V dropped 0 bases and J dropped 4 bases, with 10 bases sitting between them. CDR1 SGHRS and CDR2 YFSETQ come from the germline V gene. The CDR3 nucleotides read TGCGCCAGCAGCTTGGTACACTTCGGCACTGAAGCTTTCTTT. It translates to CASSLVHFGTEAFF.

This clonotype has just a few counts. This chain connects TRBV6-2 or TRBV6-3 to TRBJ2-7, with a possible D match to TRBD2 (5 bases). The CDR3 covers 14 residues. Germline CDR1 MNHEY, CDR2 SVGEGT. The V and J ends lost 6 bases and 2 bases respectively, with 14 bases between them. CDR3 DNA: TGTGCCAGCAGGCCCTCAGGAGGCACCTACGAGCAGTACTTC. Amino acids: CASRPSGGTYEQYF.

The CDR3 loop is CSADPRGGIGTEAFF. CDR3 nucleotides: TGCAGTGCCGACCCGAGGGGGGGCATTGGAACTGAAGCTTTCTTT. The chain is built from TRBV20-1 and TRBJ1-1; the D gene is possibly TRBD1 (6 bases). Per the germline V gene, CDR1 is DFQATT and CDR2 is SNEGSKA (reference sequence). The V end lost 6 bases, the J end lost 5 bases, and 22 bases lay between the germline ends. CDR3 size: 15 residues.

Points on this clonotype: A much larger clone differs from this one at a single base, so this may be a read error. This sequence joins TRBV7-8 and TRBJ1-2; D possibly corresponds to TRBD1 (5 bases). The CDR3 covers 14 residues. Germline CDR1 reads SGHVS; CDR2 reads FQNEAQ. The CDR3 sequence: CASSHGGSNYGYIF. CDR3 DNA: TGTGCCAGCAGCCACGGGGGGAGCAACTATGGCTACATCTTC.

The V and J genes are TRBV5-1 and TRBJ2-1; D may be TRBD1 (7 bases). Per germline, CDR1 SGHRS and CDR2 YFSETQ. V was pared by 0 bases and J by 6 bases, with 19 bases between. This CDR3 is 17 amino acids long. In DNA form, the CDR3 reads TGCGCCAGCAGCTTGGACGGAAGACAGGGAGGAGGCAATGAGCAGTTCTTC. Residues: CASSLDGRQGGGNEQFF. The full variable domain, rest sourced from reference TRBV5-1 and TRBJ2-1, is KAGVTQTPRYLIKTRGQQVTLSCSPISGHRSVSWYQQTPGQGLQFLFEYFSETQRNKGNFPGRFSGRQFSNSRSEMNVSTLELGDSALYLCASSLDGRQGGGNEQFFGPGTRLTVL.

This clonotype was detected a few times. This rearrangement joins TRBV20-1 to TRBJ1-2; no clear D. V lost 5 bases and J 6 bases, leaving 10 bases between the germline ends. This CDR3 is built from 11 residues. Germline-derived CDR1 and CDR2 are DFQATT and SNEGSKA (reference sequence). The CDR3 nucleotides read TGCAGTGCTCCGACGGTGGATGGCTACACCTTC. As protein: CSAPTVDGYTF.

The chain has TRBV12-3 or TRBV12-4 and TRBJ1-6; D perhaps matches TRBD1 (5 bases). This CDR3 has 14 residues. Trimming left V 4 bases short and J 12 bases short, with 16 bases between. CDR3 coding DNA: TGTGCCAGCAGTTCGTCGTCGCGGGGGGGACCCCTCCACTTT. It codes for CASSSSSRGGPLHF.

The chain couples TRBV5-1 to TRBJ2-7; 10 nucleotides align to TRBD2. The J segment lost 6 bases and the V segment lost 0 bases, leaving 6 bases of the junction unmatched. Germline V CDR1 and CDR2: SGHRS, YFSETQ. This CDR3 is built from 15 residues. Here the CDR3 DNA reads TGCGCCAGCAGCTTGGGACCTAGCGGGAGTGGCGAGCAGTACTTC. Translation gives CASSLGPSGSGEQYF.

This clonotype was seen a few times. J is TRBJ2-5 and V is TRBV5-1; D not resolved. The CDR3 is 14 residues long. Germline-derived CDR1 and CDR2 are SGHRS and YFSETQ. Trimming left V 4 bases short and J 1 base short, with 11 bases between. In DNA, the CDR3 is TGCGCCAGCAGCAAAGACACCCTCCAAGAGACCCAGTACTTC. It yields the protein CASSKDTLQETQYF. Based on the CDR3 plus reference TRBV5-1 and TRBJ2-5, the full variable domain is KAGVTQTPRYLIKTRGQQVTLSCSPISGHRSVSWYQQTPGQGLQFLFEYFSETQRNKGNFPGRFSGRQFSNSRSEMNVSTLELGDSALYLCASSKDTLQETQYFGPGTRLLVL.

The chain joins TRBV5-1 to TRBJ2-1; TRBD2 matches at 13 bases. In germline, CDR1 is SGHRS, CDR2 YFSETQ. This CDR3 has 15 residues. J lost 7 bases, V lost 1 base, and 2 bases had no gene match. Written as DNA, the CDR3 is TGCGCCAGCAGCTTGACTAGCGGGAGGGGTAATGAGCAGTTCTTC. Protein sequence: CASSLTSGRGNEQFF.

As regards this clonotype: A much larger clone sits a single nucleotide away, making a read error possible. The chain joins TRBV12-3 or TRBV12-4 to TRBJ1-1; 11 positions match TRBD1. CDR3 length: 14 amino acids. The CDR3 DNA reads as TGTGCCAGCAGTTTCGGGACAGGGGGTACTGAACCTTTCTTT. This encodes CASSFGTGGTEPFF.

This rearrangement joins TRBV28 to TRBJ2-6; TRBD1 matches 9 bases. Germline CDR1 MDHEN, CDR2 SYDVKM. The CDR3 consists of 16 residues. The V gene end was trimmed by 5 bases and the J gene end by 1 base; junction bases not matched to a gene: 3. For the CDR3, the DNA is TGTGCCAGCAGTACAGGGGGCATTTCTGGGGCCAACGTCCTGACTTTC. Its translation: CASSTGGISGANVLTF.

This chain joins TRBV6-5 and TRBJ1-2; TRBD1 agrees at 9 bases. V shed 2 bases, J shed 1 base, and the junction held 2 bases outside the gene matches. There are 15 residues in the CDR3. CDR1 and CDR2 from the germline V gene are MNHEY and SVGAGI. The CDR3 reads CASSYTDRGNYGYTF. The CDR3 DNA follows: TGTGCCAGCAGTTACACGGACAGGGGTAACTATGGCTACACCTTC.

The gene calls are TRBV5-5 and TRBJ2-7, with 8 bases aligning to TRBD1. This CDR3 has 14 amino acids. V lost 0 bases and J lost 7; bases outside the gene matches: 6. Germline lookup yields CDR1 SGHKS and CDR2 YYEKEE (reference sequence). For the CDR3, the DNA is TGTGCCAGCAGCTTGGTCTTATGGACAGGGGAGCAGTACTTC. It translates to CASSLVLWTGEQYF.

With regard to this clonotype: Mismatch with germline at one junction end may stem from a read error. The CDR3 sequence: CASSQGVGRQGANYSYTF. The CDR3 DNA reads as TGCGCCAGCAGCCAAGGGGTTGGAAGACAGGGAGCTAACTATAGCTACACCTTC. The chain links TRBV4-1 to TRBJ1-2; TRBD1 matches 7 bases. The germline gives CDR1 MGHRA, CDR2 YSYEKL. The CDR3 is made up of 18 amino acids.

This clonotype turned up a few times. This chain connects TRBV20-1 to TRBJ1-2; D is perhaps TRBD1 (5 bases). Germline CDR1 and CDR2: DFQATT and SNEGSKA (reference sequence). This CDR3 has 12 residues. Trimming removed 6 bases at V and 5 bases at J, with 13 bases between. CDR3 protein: CSAHRGDYGYTF. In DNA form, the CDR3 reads TGCAGTGCCCATCGGGGGGATTATGGCTACACCTTC.

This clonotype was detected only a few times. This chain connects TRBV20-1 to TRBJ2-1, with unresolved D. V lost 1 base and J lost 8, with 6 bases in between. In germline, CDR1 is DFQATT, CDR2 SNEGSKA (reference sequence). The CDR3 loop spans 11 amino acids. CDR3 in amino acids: CSARVQDEQFF. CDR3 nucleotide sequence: TGCAGTGCTAGAGTTCAGGATGAGCAGTTCTTC.

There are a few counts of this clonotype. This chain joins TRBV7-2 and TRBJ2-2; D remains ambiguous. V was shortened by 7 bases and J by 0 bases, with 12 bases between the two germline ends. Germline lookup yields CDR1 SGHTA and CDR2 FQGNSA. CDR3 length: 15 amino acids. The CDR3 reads CASTMLLSNTGELFF. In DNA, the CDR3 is TGTGCCAGCACCATGCTACTATCGAACACCGGGGAGCTGTTTTTT. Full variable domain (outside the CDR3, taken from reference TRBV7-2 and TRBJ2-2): GAGVSQSPSNKVTEKGKDVELRCDPISGHTALYWYRQSLGQGLEFLIYFQGNSAPDKSGLPSDRFSAERTGGSVSTLTIQRTQQEDSAVYLCASTMLLSNTGELFFGEGSRLTVL.

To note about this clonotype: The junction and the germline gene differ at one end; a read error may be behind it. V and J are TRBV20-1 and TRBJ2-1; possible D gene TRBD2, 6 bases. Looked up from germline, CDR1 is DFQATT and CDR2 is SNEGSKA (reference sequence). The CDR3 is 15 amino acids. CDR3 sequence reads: CSAPPRDLMYTEQFF. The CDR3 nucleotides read TGCAGTGCGCCCCCCCGGGACTTAATGTACACTGAGCAGTTCTTC.